These 3 T cell receptor beta chains came from one sample sequenced in a study of Graves' ophthalmopathy and Graves' hyperthyroidism. RNA transcripts provided the template for amplifying TCR beta CDR3 regions. After a first-round RT-PCR with HTBI primers, a second-round multiplex PCR was run. From the multiplex PCR reads, TCRdb called clonotypes with MiXCR, one entry per CDR3 protein. The sample records hundreds of thousands of distinct CDR3 sequences, about 38% being singletons. The sequenced sample was peripheral blood. The origin of the receptors is an adult man with Graves' ophthalmopathy.

This clonotype has ten or more counts. J is TRBJ2-7 and V is TRBV2; 8 bases match TRBD2. CDR3 length equals 15 residues. V shed 2 bases, J shed 0 bases, and the junction held 3 bases outside the gene matches. Germline CDR1 SNHLY, CDR2 FYNNEI. The CDR3 DNA reads as TGTGCCAGCAGTGAACCAGGGACTAGCTCCTACGAGCAGTACTTC. Translation: CASSEPGTSSYEQYF.

This clonotype was seen at least ten times. CDR3 region: CSAPKTGDEETQYF. CDR3 DNA: TGCAGTGCTCCAAAGACAGGGGACGAAGAGACCCAGTACTTC. This sequence joins TRBV20-1 and TRBJ2-5; 8 nucleotides agree with TRBD1. Germline V gene lookup returns CDR1 DFQATT and CDR2 SNEGSKA (reference sequence). This CDR3 is built from 14 residues. V was clipped by 5 bases and J by 3 bases; unmatched bases: 8.

This clonotype was counted at least ten times. The chain recombines TRBV19 with TRBJ1-6; tentatively, D is TRBD1 (6 bases). The CDR3 spans 14 residues. Trimming pared 5 bases from V and 8 bases from J, leaving 13 bases between. The germline V gene has CDR1 LNHDA and CDR2 SQIVND (reference sequence). The CDR3 nucleotides read TGTGCCAGTAGTTCGACAGGTGGCGATTCACCCCTCCACTTT. It codes for CASSSTGGDSPLHF. The full variable domain, completed using reference TRBV19 and TRBJ1-6, is DGGITQSPKYLFRKEGQNVTLSCEQNLNHDAMYWYRQDPGQGLRLIYYSQIVNDFQKGDIAEGYSVSREKKESFPLTVTSAQKNPTAFYLCASSSTGGDSPLHFGNGTRLTVT.